The next 10 T cell receptor beta chains were all read from a single sample in a study of T cells in Graves' hyperthyroidism and ophthalmopathy. It was RNA transcripts that yielded the amplified TCR beta CDR3 regions. The study used the HTBI primer set for a first-round RT-PCR of the TCR CDR3. TCRdb redid the calling of the multiplex PCR reads with MiXCR, one entry per CDR3 protein. The table lists about 200,000 distinct CDR3 sequences, around 17% of them singletons. The sequenced sample consisted of blood. These receptors all come from a woman between 45 and 65 years old with Graves' hyperthyroidism.

The rearrangement uses TRBV14 and TRBJ2-7, with 10 bases identical to TRBD2. CDR3 length: 16 amino acids. Germline-derived CDR1 and CDR2 are SGHDN and FVKESK. V lost 4 bases to trimming and J lost 4 bases; unmatched junction nucleotides: 10. CDR3 protein: CASSPRTSGILYEQYF. In DNA, the CDR3 is TGTGCCAGCAGCCCTCGAACTAGCGGGATTTTGTACGAGCAGTACTTC. Filled out from reference TRBV14 and TRBJ2-7, the complete variable domain reads EAGVTQFPSHSVIEKGQTVTLRCDPISGHDNLYWYRRVMGKEIKFLLHFVKESKQDESGMPNNRFLAERTGGTYSTLKVQPAELEDSGVYFCASSPRTSGILYEQYFGPGTRLTVT.

This clonotype was counted between two and nine times. The J gene is TRBJ1-2, the V gene TRBV5-1; D gene ambiguous. From germline, CDR1 is SGHRS and CDR2 YFSETQ. The V gene lost 5 bases and the J gene lost 3 bases, with 11 bases spanning the gap. This CDR3 contains 13 residues. The CDR3 region has the DNA TGCGCCAGCAGACCCGGACTGGACTATGGCTACACCTTC. This sequence encodes CASRPGLDYGYTF.

This clonotype was detected ten times or more. The chain links TRBV5-1 to TRBJ2-7; 11 bases are shared with TRBD2. The germline V gene encodes CDR1 SGHRS and CDR2 YFSETQ. This CDR3 spans 15 amino acids. After removal of 1 base from V and 3 bases from J, the junction contained 3 bases not matched to a gene. CDR3 in amino acids: CASSLMGTSGYEQYF. CDR3 nucleotides: TGCGCCAGCAGCTTGATGGGGACTAGCGGCTACGAGCAGTACTTC.

The sample holds a few counts of this clonotype. The rearrangement joins TRBV9 to TRBJ2-1; D not resolved. Trimming removed 4 bases at V and 0 bases at J, with 14 bases between. Germline-derived CDR1 and CDR2 are SGDLS and YYNGEE. This CDR3 region has 16 residues. CDR3 sequence (DNA): TGTGCCAGCAGCCAACTAAGCGCGAGCTCCTACAATGAGCAGTTCTTC. Its translation is CASSQLSASSYNEQFF.

This clonotype was counted ten times or more. The V and J genes are TRBV3-1 and TRBJ2-7; D gene uncertain. CDR1 and CDR2 (germline): LGHDT, YNNKEL (reference sequence). This CDR3 comprises 13 residues. V lost 1 base and J lost 7, with 11 bases in between. For the CDR3, the DNA is TGTGCCAGCAGCCAAGGGCGGCAGAGGGAGCAGTACTTC. Its translation is CASSQGRQREQYF.

V usage is TRBV10-3 and J usage is TRBJ2-5, with a possible D match to TRBD2 (5 bases). The CDR3 sequence is 14 residues long. Germline values: CDR1 ENHRY, CDR2 SYGVKD. The germline V and J ends were trimmed by 7 bases and 0 bases, with 12 bases remaining between them. The CDR3 DNA reads TGTGCCATCAAAGGTGCGGGTAACCAAGAGACCCAGTACTTC. Its translation: CAIKGAGNQETQYF.

Concerning this clonotype: A much larger clone lies one base from this, so it may be a read error. The gene calls are TRBV11-2 and TRBJ1-5; D unresolved. The CDR3 is made up of 15 amino acids. Trimming took 0 bases from V and 6 from J, leaving 12 bases between them. From germline, CDR1 is SGHAT and CDR2 FQNNGV. CDR3: CASSLDLAHIQPQHF. CDR3 in DNA: TGTGCCAGCAGCTTAGATCTGGCCCACATTCAGCCCCAGCATTTT.

This clonotype was seen ten or more times. This chain uses TRBV20-1 with TRBJ1-1; no firm D call. CDR3 length: 14 amino acids. The V gene lost 3 bases and the J gene lost 5 bases, with 16 bases spanning the gap. CDR1 and CDR2 (germline): DFQATT, SNEGSKA (reference sequence). The CDR3 spells CSASRRAGNTEAFF. The CDR3 DNA follows: TGCAGTGCTAGCCGACGGGCAGGCAATACTGAAGCTTTCTTT.

This clonotype showed up just a few times. A much bigger clone sits one base away, suggesting this may be a read error. The rearrangement links TRBV13 to TRBJ2-7; 7 bases agree with TRBD2. Near its end, the DNA agrees better with TRBJ2-1, so the J call may be wrong. This CDR3 has 17 residues. Germline CDR1 and CDR2: PRHDT and FYEKMQ (reference sequence). The CDR3 spells CASSRGGWRGSSYEQFF. CDR3 DNA sequence: TGTGCCAGCAGCCGTGGGGGTTGGCGGGGGAGCTCCTACGAGCAGTTCTTC.

This clonotype was detected only a few times. The chain couples TRBV7-9 to TRBJ2-4; 8 bases are a match to TRBD1. The CDR3 sequence is 14 residues long. V lost 2 bases and J lost 6; bases outside the gene matches: 3. Per the germline V gene, CDR1 is SEHNR and CDR2 is FQNEAQ (reference sequence). CDR3 DNA: TGTGCCAGCAGCTTAAGGACAGGGATAAACATTCAGTACTTC. Protein product: CASSLRTGINIQYF. Full variable domain (remainder filled in from reference TRBV7-9 and TRBJ2-4): DTGVSQNPRHKITKRGQNVTFRCDPISEHNRLYWYRQTLGQGPEFLTYFQNEAQLEKSRLLSDRFSAERPKGSFSTLEIQRTEQGDSAMYLCASSLRTGINIQYFGAGTRLSVL.